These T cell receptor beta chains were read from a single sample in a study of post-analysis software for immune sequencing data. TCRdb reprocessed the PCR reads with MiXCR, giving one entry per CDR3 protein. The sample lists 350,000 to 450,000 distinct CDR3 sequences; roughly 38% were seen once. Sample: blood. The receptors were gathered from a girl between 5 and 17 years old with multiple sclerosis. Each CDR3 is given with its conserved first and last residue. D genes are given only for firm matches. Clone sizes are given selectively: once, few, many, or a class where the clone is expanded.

CDR3 protein: CASSVEDGYDGYTF
CDR3 DNA: TGTGCCAGCAGCGTAGAGGACGGTTATGATGGCTACACCTTC
CDR3 length: 14
V gene: TRBV9
clone size: few
D gene: NA
J gene: TRBJ1-2

CDR3 protein: CATSDPLTPSGANVLTF
CDR3 DNA: TGTGCCACCAGTGACCCTCTGACCCCCTCTGGGGCCAACGTCCTGACTTTC
CDR3 length: 17
V gene: TRBV24-1
clone size: NA
D gene: NA
J gene: TRBJ2-6

CDR3 protein: CAISEWTSGGAQYF
CDR3 DNA: TGTGCCATCAGTGAGTGGACTAGCGGTGGGGCGCAGTATTTT
CDR3 length: 14
V gene: TRBV10-3
clone size: NA
D gene: TRBD2
J gene: TRBJ2-3

CDR3 protein: CASSLGSSNTETFF
CDR3 DNA: TGTGCCAGCAGCTTAGGGAGCAGTAACACTGAAACTTTCTTT
CDR3 length: 14
V gene: TRBV7-2
clone size: NA
D gene: NA
J gene: TRBJ1-1

CDR3 protein: CAWSVLDNAYEQYF
CDR3 DNA: TGTGCCTGGAGTGTACTGGACAACGCCTACGAGCAGTACTTC
CDR3 length: 14
V gene: TRBV30
clone size: few
D gene: NA
J gene: TRBJ2-7

CDR3 protein: CASSIAGTSIEQYF
CDR3 DNA: TGCGCCAGCAGCATAGCCGGGACTAGCATCGAGCAGTACTTC
CDR3 length: 14
V gene: TRBV5-1
clone size: NA
D gene: TRBD2
J gene: TRBJ2-7

CDR3 protein: CAISESIGGGATDTQYF
CDR3 DNA: TGTGCCATCAGTGAGTCGATTGGCGGGGGGGCCACAGATACGCAGTATTTT
CDR3 length: 17
V gene: TRBV10-3
clone size: NA
D gene: TRBD2
J gene: TRBJ2-3

CDR3 protein: CASSVGVGSNTEAFF
CDR3 DNA: TGTGCCAGCAGCGTAGGGGTCGGATCGAACACTGAAGCTTTCTTT
CDR3 length: 15
V gene: TRBV9
clone size: few
D gene: NA
J gene: TRBJ1-1

CDR3 protein: CSANDPNLGEAFF
CDR3 DNA: TGCAGTGCCAACGACCCCAACCTGGGGGAAGCTTTCTTT
CDR3 length: 13
V gene: TRBV20-1
clone size: NA
D gene: NA
J gene: TRBJ1-1

CDR3 protein: CASSLRGLATGEQFF
CDR3 DNA: TGTGCCAGCAGCTTGCGAGGACTAGCGACGGGTGAGCAGTTCTTC
CDR3 length: 15
V gene: TRBV5-6
clone size: few
D gene: TRBD2
J gene: TRBJ2-1

CDR3 protein: CASSYGGGNNQPQHF
CDR3 DNA: TGCGCCAGCAGCTATGGGGGTGGGAACAATCAGCCCCAGCATTTT
CDR3 length: 15
V gene: TRBV5-1
clone size: NA
D gene: NA
J gene: TRBJ1-5

CDR3 protein: CASSPKAPGINEKLFF
CDR3 DNA: TGTGCCAGCAGCCCTAAGGCCCCTGGGATTAATGAAAAACTGTTTTTT
CDR3 length: 16
V gene: TRBV6-6
clone size: NA
D gene: NA
J gene: TRBJ1-4

CDR3 protein: CASSFHRGGYTEAFF
CDR3 DNA: TGTGCCAGCAGCTTCCACAGGGGAGGTTACACTGAAGCTTTCTTT
CDR3 length: 15
V gene: TRBV5-8
clone size: NA
D gene: TRBD1
J gene: TRBJ1-1

CDR3 protein: CASSQESSYEQYF
CDR3 DNA: TGCGCCAGCAGCCAAGAAAGTTCCTACGAGCAGTACTTC
CDR3 length: 13
V gene: TRBV4-1
clone size: many
D gene: NA
J gene: TRBJ2-7